A single sample is the source of the 17 T cell receptor beta chains below, sequenced in a study of control samples from healthy donors and cancer patients. The repertoire was sequenced with immunoSEQ multiplex PCR; TCRdb's copy has only in-frame clones and lacks some. The sample holds 190,000 or so clones, over 85% seen once. Sequenced: blood. These receptors were taken from a man between 18 and 29 years old in good health.

The chain uses TRBV5-5 and TRBJ2-3; D call uncertain. Germline V CDR1 and CDR2: SGHKS, YYEKEE (reference sequence). The ends were cut back, 0 bases at V and 2 bases at J, with 10 bases in the middle. The CDR3 is made up of 15 amino acids. The CDR3 DNA reads TGTGCCAGCAGCTTGGAACTATTCTTCACAGATACGCAGTATTTT. It codes for CASSLELFFTDTQYF. Supplemented by reference TRBV5-5 and TRBJ2-3, the full variable domain reads DAGVTQSPTHLIKTRGQQVTLRCSPISGHKSVSWYQQVLGQGPQFIFQYYEKEERGRGNFPDRFSARQFPNYSSELNVNALLLGDSALYLCASSLELFFTDTQYFGPGTRLTVL.

The V and J genes are TRBV19 and TRBJ1-1, with a weak D call TRBD1 (5 bases). The ends were cut back, 5 bases at V and 7 bases at J, with 17 bases in the middle. CDR1 and CDR2 from the germline V gene are LNHDA and SQIVND (reference sequence). The CDR3 is 14 residues long. Here the CDR3 reads CASSDIVGDGEAFF. CDR3 bases: TGTGCCAGTAGTGATATAGTAGGGGACGGTGAAGCTTTCTTT.

The chain recombines TRBV5-4 with TRBJ2-5; no clear D gene. The length of the CDR3 is 15 residues. Germline V gives CDR1 SGHNT, CDR2 YYREEE (reference sequence). V lost 4 bases, J lost 4 bases, and 17 bases lay in between. CDR3 in amino acids: CASSDGQEVRETQYF. The CDR3 nucleotides are TGTGCCAGCAGCGATGGGCAGGAAGTAAGAGAGACCCAGTACTTC.

This chain joins TRBV21-1 and TRBJ1-3. TRBV21-1 is a pseudogene locus. The CDR3 is 14 amino acids. This CDR3 reads CASTLILRGPVIYF. In DNA form, the CDR3 reads TGTGCCAGCACCCTCATACTGAGGGGCCCAGTTATATATTTT.

V usage is TRBV3-1 (or the pseudogene TRBV3-2) and J usage is TRBJ1-1; perhaps TRBD1 as D (6 bases). CDR1 is LGHDT and CDR2 is YNNKEL in the germline V gene (reference sequence). V lost 3 bases to trimming and J lost 10 bases, with 18 bases between them. CDR3 length: 14 amino acids. Written as DNA, the CDR3 is TGTGCCAGCAGCCAGACCCCGGACAGCCGGGGAGCTTTCTTT. Translation gives CASSQTPDSRGAFF.

This clone occurred a few times. The gene calls are TRBV27 and TRBJ2-7; D is undetermined. Germline loops: CDR1 MNHEY, CDR2 SMNVEV (reference sequence). This CDR3 has 14 residues. Trimming left V 2 bases short and J 4 bases short, with 12 bases between. DNA of the CDR3: TGTGCCAGCAGTTTAACCACCCCGTTGTACGAGCAGTACTTC. This codes for CASSLTTPLYEQYF.

The chain uses TRBV15 and TRBJ2-5; D may be TRBD1 or TRBD2 (5 bases each). The CDR3 runs to 15 residues. The V gene lost 6 bases and the J gene lost 1 base, with 15 bases spanning the gap. Per the germline V gene, CDR1 is LNHNV and CDR2 is YYDKDF (reference sequence). CDR3 amino acids: CATSNRQRAQETQYF. The CDR3 coding sequence is TGTGCCACCAGTAATAGACAGAGGGCCCAAGAGACCCAGTACTTC.

CDR3 nucleotides: TGTGCCACAGGGGGACAGCGATCCTACGAGCAGTACTTC. As protein: CATGGQRSYEQYF. The chain joins TRBV6-5 to TRBJ2-7; 7 bases line up with TRBD1. The V gene's germline CDR1 is MNHEY and CDR2 SVGAGI. V lost 10 bases and J lost 1; bases outside the gene matches: 7. The CDR3 has 13 amino acids.

Worth noting for this clone: The same CDR3 also results from other DNA sequences found in this sample. As DNA, the CDR3 is TGTGCCAGCTCACCCCAGGGTTCCTACGAGCAGTACTTC. Its translation: CASSPQGSYEQYF. This chain connects TRBV18 to TRBJ2-7, with D possibly matching TRBD1 (5 bases). The germline CDR1 and CDR2 sequences are KGHSH and LQKENI. The CDR3 has 13 residues. The ends were cut back, 3 bases at V and 1 base at J, with 7 bases in the middle.

The CDR3 protein is CAWSVRGQGSGSNIQYF. In nucleotides, the CDR3 is TGTGCCTGGAGTGTACGGGGACAGGGGTCAGGTAGTAACATTCAGTACTTC. This chain connects TRBV30 to TRBJ2-4, with 10 bases identical to TRBD1. Unmatched junction bases numbered 12, after V lost 0 bases and J lost 7 bases. There are 17 residues in the CDR3. Germline CDR1 reads GTSNPN; CDR2 reads SVGIG (reference sequence).

The gene calls are TRBV7-3 and TRBJ2-2; D might be TRBD1 or TRBD2, each matching 5 bases. V was clipped by 5 bases and J by 13 bases, with 17 bases between them. This CDR3 comprises 13 residues. The V gene's germline CDR1 is SGHTA and CDR2 FQGTGA. CDR3 nucleotides: TGTGCCAGCAGCGCCGGGACCGAGAGGGCGCTGTTTTTT. The encoded protein is CASSAGTERALFF.

The chain carries TRBV5-1 and TRBJ2-1, with TRBD2 identical over 10 bases. Germline CDR1 reads SGHRS; CDR2 reads YFSETQ. The CDR3 has 15 amino acids. With 4 bases clipped from V and 10 bases from J, the junction kept 11 bases outside the gene matches. CDR3 region: CASSMGAGGPGEQFF. CDR3 nucleotides: TGCGCCAGCAGCATGGGAGCGGGGGGGCCGGGCGAGCAGTTCTTC.

The rearrangement uses TRBV7-9 and TRBJ2-3; 7 bases agree with TRBD2. CDR3 size: 14 residues. In germline, CDR1 is SEHNR, CDR2 FQNEAQ (reference sequence). J lost 1 base, V lost 5 bases, and 3 bases had no gene match. CDR3 in amino acids: CASSRSGGTDTQYF. Written as DNA, the CDR3 is TGTGCCAGCAGCCGGAGCGGGGGCACAGATACGCAGTATTTT. Supplemented by reference TRBV7-9 and TRBJ2-3, the full variable domain reads DTGVSQNPRHKITKRGQNVTFRCDPISEHNRLYWYRQTLGQGPEFLTYFQNEAQLEKSRLLSDRFSAERPKGSFSTLEIQRTEQGDSAMYLCASSRSGGTDTQYFGPGTRLTVL.

The chain joins TRBV12-3 or TRBV12-4 to TRBJ2-5; unclear D gene. V lost 3 bases and J 5 bases, leaving 1 base between the germline ends. The CDR3 extends over 10 amino acids. CDR3 sequence: CASSLETQYF. The CDR3 coding sequence is TGTGCCAGCAGTTTGGAGACCCAGTACTTC.

The chain has TRBV9 and TRBJ1-1; no clear D. Germline-derived CDR1 and CDR2 are SGDLS and YYNGEE. Deletions cut 4 bases from V and 1 base from J, with 11 bases between. The CDR3 covers 14 residues. The CDR3 protein is CASSPPVANTEAFF. The CDR3 bases are TGTGCCAGCAGCCCCCCCGTGGCGAACACTGAAGCTTTCTTT.

This clone was found once. This rearrangement joins TRBV7-3 to TRBJ2-7; D possibly corresponds to TRBD1 (5 bases). The CDR3 length is 14 residues. Trimming removed 5 bases from V and 12 bases from J, with 23 bases in between. Per germline, CDR1 SGHTA and CDR2 FQGTGA. The CDR3 here is CASSTTPTDEEVYF. The CDR3 nucleotides read TGTGCCAGCAGCACAACTCCGACAGATGAAGAAGTGTACTTC.

The rearrangement uses TRBV5-1 and TRBJ1-1; 8 bases map to TRBD1. This CDR3 comprises 13 residues. Per germline, CDR1 SGHRS and CDR2 YFSETQ. With 0 bases clipped from V and 12 bases from J, the junction kept 7 bases outside the gene matches. DNA for the CDR3: TGCGCCAGCAGCTTGGAGACAGGGGCGAAATCTTTCTTT. It translates to CASSLETGAKSFF.